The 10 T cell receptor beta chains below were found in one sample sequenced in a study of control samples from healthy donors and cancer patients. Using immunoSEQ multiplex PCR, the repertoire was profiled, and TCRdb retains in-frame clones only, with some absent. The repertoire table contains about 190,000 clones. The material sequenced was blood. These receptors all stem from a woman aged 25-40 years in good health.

In DNA form, the CDR3 reads TGTGCCAGTAGTTGGACAGTGGGCTCGAGCTCCTACGAGCAGTACTTC. Amino acid sequence: CASSWTVGSSSYEQYF. The rearrangement links TRBV19 to TRBJ2-7; D is perhaps TRBD1 (6 bases). With 5 bases removed from V and 0 bases from J, the gap between germline ends came to 17 bases. The CDR3 totals 16 residues. In germline, CDR1 is LNHDA, CDR2 SQIVND (reference sequence).

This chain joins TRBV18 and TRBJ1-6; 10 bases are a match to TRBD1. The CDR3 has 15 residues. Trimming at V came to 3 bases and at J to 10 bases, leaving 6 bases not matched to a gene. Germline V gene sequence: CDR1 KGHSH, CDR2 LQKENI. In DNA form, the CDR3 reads TGTGCCAGCTCACCCGGGGACAGGGGATACTCACCCCTCCACTTT. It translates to CASSPGDRGYSPLHF.

The CDR3 nucleotides read TGCAGTGCTCAGGAGTACGAGCAGTACTTC. It specifies CSAQEYEQYF. V is TRBV20-1 and J is TRBJ2-7; D is undetermined. The length of the CDR3 is 10 residues. The germline CDR1 and CDR2 sequences are DFQATT and SNEGSKA (reference sequence). Trimming shortened V by 5 bases and J by 4 bases, and 6 bases separated the two germline ends.

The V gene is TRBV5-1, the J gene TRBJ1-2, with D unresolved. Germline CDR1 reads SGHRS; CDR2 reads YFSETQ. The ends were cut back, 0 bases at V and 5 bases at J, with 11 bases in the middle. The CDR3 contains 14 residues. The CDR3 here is CASSLVGADYGYTF. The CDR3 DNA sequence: TGCGCCAGCAGCTTGGTGGGTGCGGATTATGGCTACACCTTC.

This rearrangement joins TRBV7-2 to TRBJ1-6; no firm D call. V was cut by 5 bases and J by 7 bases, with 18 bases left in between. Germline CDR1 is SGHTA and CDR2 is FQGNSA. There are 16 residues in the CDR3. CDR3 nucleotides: TGTGCCAGCAGCATCCGAATCAGGACGTTCAATTCACCCCTCCACTTT. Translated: CASSIRIRTFNSPLHF. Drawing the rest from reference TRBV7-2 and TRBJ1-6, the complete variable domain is GAGVSQSPSNKVTEKGKDVELRCDPISGHTALYWYRQSLGQGLEFLIYFQGNSAPDKSGLPSDRFSAERTGGSVSTLTIQRTQQEDSAVYLCASSIRIRTFNSPLHFGNGTRLTVT.

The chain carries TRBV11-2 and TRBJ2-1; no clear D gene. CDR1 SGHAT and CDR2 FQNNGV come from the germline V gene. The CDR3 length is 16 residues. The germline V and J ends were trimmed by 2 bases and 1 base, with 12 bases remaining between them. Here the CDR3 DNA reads TGTGCCAGCAGCTTATTAAGGCAACGGTCCTACAATGAGCAGTTCTTC. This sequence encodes CASSLLRQRSYNEQFF.

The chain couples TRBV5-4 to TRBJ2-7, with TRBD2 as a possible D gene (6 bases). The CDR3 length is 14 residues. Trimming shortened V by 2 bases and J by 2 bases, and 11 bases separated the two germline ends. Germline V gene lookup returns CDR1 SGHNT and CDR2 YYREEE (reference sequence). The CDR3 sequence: CASSFLGSPYEQYF. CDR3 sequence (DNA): TGTGCCAGCAGCTTTCTCGGGAGTCCCTACGAGCAGTACTTC.

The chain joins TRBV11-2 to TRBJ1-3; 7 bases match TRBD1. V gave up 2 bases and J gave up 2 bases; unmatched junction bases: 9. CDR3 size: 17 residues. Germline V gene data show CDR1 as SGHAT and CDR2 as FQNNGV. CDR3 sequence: CASSLYRGQFPGNTIYF. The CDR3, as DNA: TGTGCCAGCAGCTTATACCGGGGACAGTTCCCTGGAAACACCATATATTTT.

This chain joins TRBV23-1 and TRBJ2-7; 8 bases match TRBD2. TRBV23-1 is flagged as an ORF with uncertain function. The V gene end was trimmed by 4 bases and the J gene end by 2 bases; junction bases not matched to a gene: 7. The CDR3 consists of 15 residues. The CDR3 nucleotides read TGCGCCAGCAGTCTGGGGGATAGCGGGGCCTACGAGCAGTACTTC. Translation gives CASSLGDSGAYEQYF.

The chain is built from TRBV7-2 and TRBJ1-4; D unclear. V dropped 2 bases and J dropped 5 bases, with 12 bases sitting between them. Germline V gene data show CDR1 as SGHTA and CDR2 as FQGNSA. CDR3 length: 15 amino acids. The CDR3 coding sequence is TGTGCCAGCAGCTTACGTTCGCTGATAAATGAAAAACTGTTTTTT. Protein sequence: CASSLRSLINEKLFF.